Listed here are 3 T cell receptor beta chains from one sample, sequenced in a study of T cells in Graves' hyperthyroidism and ophthalmopathy. There were TCR beta CDR3 regions amplified from RNA transcripts. Initially, a first-round RT-PCR of the TCR CDR3 employed the HTBI primer set. TCRdb reprocessed the multiplex PCR reads with MiXCR, giving one entry per CDR3 protein. The sample carries more than 40,000 distinct CDR3 sequences, roughly 49% recorded once. Sequenced: peripheral blood or thyroid tissue (not recorded which). These receptors were taken from a woman in her fifties or sixties with Graves' hyperthyroidism.

The chain has TRBV20-1 and TRBJ2-3; TRBD2 agrees at 8 bases. Trimming took 2 bases from V and 0 from J; bases not matched to a gene: 7. Germline lookup yields CDR1 DFQATT and CDR2 SNEGSKA (reference sequence). This CDR3 is built from 16 residues. CDR3 DNA: TGCAGTGCTAGACGGCTAGCGGGTATCAGCACAGATACGCAGTATTTT. Translation gives CSARRLAGISTDTQYF.

Details on this clonotype: At one end, the junction sequence differs from germline, possibly due to a read error. This sequence joins TRBV29-1 and TRBJ1-4; tentative D call: TRBD1 (5 bases). Germline CDR1 SQVTM, CDR2 ANQGSEA. CDR3 size: 14 residues. The CDR3 coding sequence is TGCAGCGTTCGGGGACTTTCAACTAATGAAAAACTGTTTTTC. Encoded protein: CSVRGLSTNEKLFF.

On this clonotype: Germline is not matched at one junction end, which may reflect a read error. J is TRBJ2-3 and V is TRBV20-1; 7 nucleotides align to TRBD2. The CDR3 extends over 12 amino acids. Per the germline V gene, CDR1 is DFQATT and CDR2 is SNEGSKA (reference sequence). The CDR3, as DNA: TGCAGTGGAGAGACTAGCAGAGATACGCAGTATTTT. Amino acids: CSGETSRDTQYF.